Listed below are T cell receptor beta chains from one sample, sequenced in a study of lymphopenia after photon versus proton radiotherapy. Clones were read by immunoSEQ multiplex PCR, and TCRdb kept only the in-frame ones, dropping some. Of 60,000 to 75,000 clones in the sample, around 87% were seen once. Sequencing used peripheral blood, obtained from a patient treated with photon-based radiotherapy. The receptor set was obtained from a man aged 35 to 55 with gastric cancer. The CDR3 runs from the conserved cysteine through the conserved F or W. A D gene is named only where the DNA matches it firmly. Clone size is shown for a subset of rows, as once, few, many or a class of expanded clone.

abundance	j_gene	d_gene	v_gene	CDR3aa	CDR3nt
-	TRBJ2-2	-	TRBV27	CASTEQIVGGELFF	TGTGCCAGCACGGAGCAAATAGTCGGCGGGGAGCTGTTTTTT
-	TRBJ1-5	-	TRBV2	CASSEALRGSQPQHF	TGTGCCAGCAGTGAAGCGCTTCGGGGGAGCCAGCCCCAGCATTTT
-	TRBJ1-3	-	TRBV5-1	CASSLAGEGAVYF	TGCGCCAGCAGCTTGGCGGGAGAGGGCGCCGTATATTTT
-	TRBJ1-5	TRBD1	TRBV19	CASSPGTGPNQPQHF	TGTGCCAGTAGTCCCGGGACAGGGCCTAATCAGCCCCAGCATTTT
-	TRBJ2-5	TRBD1	TRBV5-5	CASSLRGTGGFETQYF	TGTGCCAGCAGCTTGAGAGGGACAGGGGGGTTTGAGACCCAGTACTTC
-	TRBJ2-7	-	TRBV19	CASSIGSSYEQYF	TGTGCCAGTAGTATTGGGAGCTCCTACGAGCAGTACTTC
once	TRBJ1-1	TRBD1	TRBV13	CASSHYRGPEAFF	TGTGCCAGCAGCCACTACAGGGGCCCTGAAGCTTTCTTT
once	TRBJ2-1	TRBD2	TRBV9	CASSEGTSGGKDEQFF	TGTGCCAGCAGCGAGGGGACTAGCGGGGGTAAGGATGAGCAGTTCTTC
few	TRBJ2-1	TRBD2	TRBV4-2	CASSQVAGWDYNEQFF	TGTGCCAGCAGCCAAGTAGCGGGGTGGGACTACAATGAGCAGTTCTTC
-	TRBJ1-4	-	TRBV15	CATSRGAGTTNEKLFF	TGTGCCACCAGCAGGGGGGCGGGGACAACTAATGAAAAACTGTTTTTT
once	TRBJ2-2	TRBD2	TRBV7-2	CASSERRGGTGELFF	TGTGCCAGCAGCGAGCGTCGGGGGGGAACCGGGGAGCTGTTTTTT
-	TRBJ1-4	-	TRBV7-2	CASSLDRWNEKLFF	TGTGCCAGCAGCTTAGATCGCTGGAATGAAAAACTGTTTTTT
-	TRBJ2-3	-	TRBV7-3	CASSLGLGTASTDTQYF	TGTGCCAGCAGCTTGGGACTCGGGACAGCTAGCACAGATACGCAGTATTTT
-	TRBJ1-1	-	TRBV30	CAWSVHPSGFANTEAFF	TGTGCCTGGAGTGTACACCCCTCGGGGTTTGCGAACACTGAAGCTTTCTTT
-	TRBJ1-5	-	TRBV5-6	CASSLRGSGGTQPQHF	TGTGCCAGCAGCTTGAGGGGCTCTGGGGGGACTCAGCCCCAGCATTTT
-	TRBJ1-2	-	TRBV6-5	CASRPGGSFGYTF	TGTGCCAGCAGGCCCGGGGGATCCTTTGGCTACACCTTC
once	TRBJ1-2	-	TRBV14	CASSDRGAGYTF	TGTGCCAGCAGCGACCGAGGGGCTGGCTACACCTTC
-	TRBJ1-4	-	TRBV7-2	CASSLQTATNEKLFF	TGTGCCAGCAGCTTACAAACTGCAACTAATGAAAAACTGTTTTTT